These T cell receptor beta chains were read from a single sample in a study of blood T cell repertoires in COVID-19. Only in-frame clones appear in the TCRdb table, and some are missing; sequencing was by immunoSEQ multiplex PCR. This sample has about 200,000 clones, with over 75% found just once. Sequenced sample: peripheral blood. The receptors here all came from a man at least 80 years old with acute or convalescent COVID-19. Each CDR3 is given without its conserved first and last residue. The order of the fields is clone size, V gene, J gene, CDR3 protein. Expanded clones get a size class; other rows say once, few or many, or leave the size out.

clone size: NA
V gene: TRBV10-3
J gene: TRBJ1-5
CDR3 protein: ATKTTNSNQPQH

clone size: NA
V gene: TRBV27
J gene: TRBJ2-7
CDR3 protein: ASSQGARQY

clone size: NA
V gene: TRBV10-3
J gene: TRBJ2-7
CDR3 protein: AITSAGYQDEQY

clone size: NA
V gene: TRBV3-1/TRBV3-2
J gene: TRBJ2-7
CDR3 protein: ASSQDGQVSYEQY

clone size: NA
V gene: TRBV11-3
J gene: TRBJ2-1
CDR3 protein: ASSFGRSSYNEQF

clone size: NA
V gene: TRBV19
J gene: TRBJ2-1
CDR3 protein: ASSGTGGFNEQF

clone size: NA
V gene: TRBV9
J gene: TRBJ2-3
CDR3 protein: ASSVGVGADTQY

clone size: once
V gene: TRBV27
J gene: TRBJ1-1
CDR3 protein: ASSLVREGNTEAF

clone size: NA
V gene: TRBV5-1
J gene: TRBJ2-5
CDR3 protein: ASSEGTSGTNVPQY

clone size: NA
V gene: TRBV11-3
J gene: TRBJ1-4
CDR3 protein: ASSFQRTGTNEKLF

clone size: NA
V gene: TRBV12-3/TRBV12-4
J gene: TRBJ1-1
CDR3 protein: ASSLIRNTEAF

clone size: NA
V gene: TRBV27
J gene: TRBJ2-2
CDR3 protein: ASSLGTGGDTGELF

clone size: NA
V gene: TRBV21-1
J gene: TRBJ2-3
CDR3 protein: ASSKDGIHSDTQY

clone size: once
V gene: TRBV7-2
J gene: TRBJ1-4
CDR3 protein: ASSPGQAGEKLF

clone size: NA
V gene: TRBV7-9
J gene: TRBJ1-2
CDR3 protein: ASSRDLSEYGYT

clone size: NA
V gene: TRBV6-4
J gene: TRBJ2-3
CDR3 protein: ASSDSWQRSTDTQY

clone size: NA
V gene: TRBV21-1
J gene: TRBJ1-6
CDR3 protein: ASSRRSGTHKDNSPLH

clone size: NA
V gene: TRBV7-2
J gene: TRBJ2-7
CDR3 protein: ASRPTSSYEQY

clone size: NA
V gene: TRBV19
J gene: TRBJ1-5
CDR3 protein: ASSMSGLGNQPQH

clone size: NA
V gene: TRBV24-1
J gene: TRBJ2-3
CDR3 protein: ATSDPGQPTDTQY

clone size: NA
V gene: TRBV24-1
J gene: TRBJ1-3
CDR3 protein: ATSDSQGVNGNTIY

clone size: few
V gene: TRBV27
J gene: TRBJ2-1
CDR3 protein: ASSSLSWSYNEQF

clone size: NA
V gene: TRBV28
J gene: TRBJ1-3
CDR3 protein: ASTDRPNSGNTIY

clone size: NA
V gene: TRBV11-3
J gene: TRBJ2-1
CDR3 protein: ASSSEGLRYNEQF

clone size: NA
V gene: TRBV28
J gene: TRBJ2-1
CDR3 protein: ASSPLLAGGLSSSYNEQF

clone size: NA
V gene: TRBV7-8
J gene: TRBJ2-2
CDR3 protein: ASSLVPLASTGELF

clone size: NA
V gene: TRBV1
J gene: TRBJ2-3
CDR3 protein: TSSQGSGTSDSTDTQY

clone size: NA
V gene: TRBV19
J gene: TRBJ2-2
CDR3 protein: ASSPGLAGFTGELF

clone size: NA
V gene: TRBV28
J gene: TRBJ2-1
CDR3 protein: ASTTGGVYNEQF

clone size: NA
V gene: TRBV19
J gene: TRBJ2-1
CDR3 protein: ASSNAGQYYNEQF

clone size: NA
V gene: TRBV7-3
J gene: TRBJ2-1
CDR3 protein: ASSPSSGFYNEQF

clone size: NA
V gene: TRBV9
J gene: TRBJ1-6
CDR3 protein: ASSTGQGGNSPLH

clone size: once
V gene: TRBV18
J gene: TRBJ1-5
CDR3 protein: ASSPGQPNQPQH

clone size: NA
V gene: TRBV14
J gene: TRBJ2-2
CDR3 protein: ASRPGLYTGELF

clone size: NA
V gene: TRBV5-1
J gene: TRBJ2-1
CDR3 protein: ASSTSGRSFNEQF

clone size: NA
V gene: TRBV6-4
J gene: TRBJ1-2
CDR3 protein: ASSDPGTGTRGYT

clone size: NA
V gene: TRBV25-1
J gene: TRBJ1-3
CDR3 protein: ASSEYTLLDSSGNTIY

clone size: NA
V gene: TRBV7-2
J gene: TRBJ1-5
CDR3 protein: ASSSTGVNQPQH

clone size: NA
V gene: TRBV15
J gene: TRBJ2-2
CDR3 protein: ATSRAIVSAGELF

clone size: NA
V gene: TRBV10-3
J gene: TRBJ1-4
CDR3 protein: AISDVGLRLF

clone size: NA
V gene: TRBV7-9
J gene: TRBJ2-1
CDR3 protein: ASSRTVAGSPRENEQF

clone size: NA
V gene: TRBV28
J gene: TRBJ1-5
CDR3 protein: ASRLRGGNSNQPQH

clone size: NA
V gene: TRBV30
J gene: TRBJ1-1
CDR3 protein: AGDRVTTEAF

clone size: NA
V gene: TRBV10-3
J gene: TRBJ2-4
CDR3 protein: AISESLQGANIQY

clone size: NA
V gene: TRBV5-5
J gene: TRBJ2-7
CDR3 protein: ASSKIAGGPYEQY

clone size: NA
V gene: TRBV27
J gene: TRBJ1-4
CDR3 protein: ASSLGLSNEKLF

clone size: few
V gene: TRBV7-8
J gene: TRBJ2-1
CDR3 protein: ASSLARPAGKYNEQF

clone size: NA
V gene: TRBV7-9
J gene: TRBJ2-3
CDR3 protein: ASRENGDTQY

clone size: NA
V gene: TRBV5-1
J gene: TRBJ1-5
CDR3 protein: ASSLMGGRGQPQH

clone size: NA
V gene: TRBV27
J gene: TRBJ1-2
CDR3 protein: ASSSGGGYT

clone size: NA
V gene: TRBV3-1/TRBV3-2
J gene: TRBJ2-2
CDR3 protein: ASSQGYLAGELF

clone size: NA
V gene: TRBV5-1
J gene: TRBJ2-1
CDR3 protein: ASSGRDTGTSGRARLEQF